A selection of T cell receptor beta chains follows, all from one sample in a study of CD8 T cells in ankylosing spondylitis. Each CDR3 protein gets one entry after TCRdb re-called the 5' RACE reads with MiXCR. The data contain some 240,000 distinct CDR3 sequences, 20% to 30% of them singletons. Source material: blood, either unsorted or a sorted T cell fraction (not recorded which). These receptors were obtained from a male donor with ankylosing spondylitis or in good health (not recorded which). CDR3s include the opening cysteine and the closing phenylalanine or tryptophan. The order of the fields is CDR3 protein, CDR3 DNA, V gene, clone size, D gene, J gene. D genes are given only for firm matches. Part of the rows lack a size; the others show once, few, many or a class for expanded clones.

cdr3_aa: CASYSGAGDTQYF
cdr3_nt: TGTGCCAGCTACTCGGGGGCGGGGGATACGCAGTATTTT
v_call: TRBV7-6
clone_size: -
d_call: -
j_call: TRBJ2-3

cdr3_aa: CASSYGFEQYF
cdr3_nt: TGTGCCAGCAGTTACGGGTTCGAGCAGTACTTC
v_call: TRBV6-5
clone_size: many
d_call: -
j_call: TRBJ2-7

cdr3_aa: CASSPIGGTDEKLFF
cdr3_nt: TGCGCCAGCAGCCCAATCGGGGGCACGGATGAAAAACTGTTTTTT
v_call: TRBV4-1
clone_size: many
d_call: -
j_call: TRBJ1-4

cdr3_aa: CASSFTGQGTNEQFF
cdr3_nt: TGTGCCAGCAGTTTCACGGGACAGGGGACCAATGAGCAGTTCTTC
v_call: TRBV12-3/TRBV12-4
clone_size: few
d_call: TRBD1
j_call: TRBJ2-1

cdr3_aa: CASSPPSVRLAGLREQYF
cdr3_nt: TGTGCCAGCTCACCACCTTCCGTGAGACTAGCGGGCCTGCGCGAGCAGTACTTC
v_call: TRBV18
clone_size: -
d_call: TRBD2
j_call: TRBJ2-7

cdr3_aa: CASSLLFRDTGELFF
cdr3_nt: TGTGCCAGCAGCTTATTGTTCAGAGACACCGGGGAGCTGTTTTTT
v_call: TRBV11-2
clone_size: few
d_call: -
j_call: TRBJ2-2

cdr3_aa: CSARELQDTQYF
cdr3_nt: TGCAGTGCTAGAGAATTACAAGATACGCAGTATTTT
v_call: TRBV20-1
clone_size: many
d_call: -
j_call: TRBJ2-3

cdr3_aa: CSARESYGYTF
cdr3_nt: TGCAGTGCTAGAGAGAGCTATGGCTACACCTTC
v_call: TRBV20-1
clone_size: -
d_call: -
j_call: TRBJ1-2

cdr3_aa: CASSSFGGGTDTQYF
cdr3_nt: TGTGCCAGCAGTTCCTTCGGCGGGGGCACAGATACGCAGTATTTT
v_call: TRBV12-3/TRBV12-4
clone_size: -
d_call: -
j_call: TRBJ2-3

cdr3_aa: CASSLHRLAGGRGDTGELFF
cdr3_nt: TGTGCCAGCAGCTTACATCGGCTAGCGGGGGGACGGGGCGACACCGGGGAGCTGTTTTTT
v_call: TRBV11-1
clone_size: -
d_call: TRBD2
j_call: TRBJ2-2

cdr3_aa: CASSREGYEQYF
cdr3_nt: TGTGCCAGCAGTAGAGAGGGGTACGAGCAGTACTTC
v_call: TRBV2
clone_size: -
d_call: -
j_call: TRBJ2-7

cdr3_aa: CSVEGTRGLETQYF
cdr3_nt: TGCAGCGTTGAGGGGACTAGGGGTTTGGAGACCCAGTACTTC
v_call: TRBV29-1
clone_size: -
d_call: TRBD2
j_call: TRBJ2-5

cdr3_aa: CASGPLQGRSTDTQYF
cdr3_nt: TGTGCCAGCGGCCCCTTACAGGGCCGGAGCACAGATACGCAGTATTTT
v_call: TRBV6-1
clone_size: few
d_call: -
j_call: TRBJ2-3

cdr3_aa: CSASQAVSLETQYF
cdr3_nt: TGCAGTGCTAGCCAGGCTGTAAGCCTAGAGACCCAGTACTTC
v_call: TRBV20-1
clone_size: -
d_call: -
j_call: TRBJ2-5

cdr3_aa: CSVGGRADTQYF
cdr3_nt: TGCAGCGTTGGCGGGCGCGCAGATACGCAGTATTTT
v_call: TRBV29-1
clone_size: many
d_call: -
j_call: TRBJ2-3

cdr3_aa: CSVGAPDTQYF
cdr3_nt: TGCAGCGTTGGAGCGCCAGATACGCAGTATTTT
v_call: TRBV29-1
clone_size: -
d_call: -
j_call: TRBJ2-3

cdr3_aa: CSARGVRGTDPYEQYF
cdr3_nt: TGCAGTGCTAGAGGCGTCCGAGGGACAGACCCCTACGAGCAGTACTTC
v_call: TRBV20-1
clone_size: -
d_call: TRBD1
j_call: TRBJ2-7

cdr3_aa: CSASVRRNQPQHF
cdr3_nt: TGCAGTGCTAGTGTCCGGCGCAATCAGCCCCAGCATTTT
v_call: TRBV20-1
clone_size: many
d_call: -
j_call: TRBJ1-5

cdr3_aa: CASSLRAPETQYF
cdr3_nt: TGTGCCAGCAGCCTCCGGGCTCCGGAGACCCAGTACTTC
v_call: TRBV3-1
clone_size: -
d_call: -
j_call: TRBJ2-5

cdr3_aa: CASSRTKQFF
cdr3_nt: TGTGCCAGCAGTAGGACAAAGCAGTTCTTC
v_call: TRBV6-2/TRBV6-3
clone_size: many
d_call: -
j_call: TRBJ2-1

cdr3_aa: CASSYALSGAKNIQYF
cdr3_nt: TGTGCCAGCAGTTACGCCTTAAGCGGGGCCAAAAACATTCAGTACTTC
v_call: TRBV6-5
clone_size: -
d_call: -
j_call: TRBJ2-4

cdr3_aa: CSAKGLARDTQYF
cdr3_nt: TGCAGTGCGAAGGGACTAGCGCGGGATACGCAGTATTTT
v_call: TRBV20-1
clone_size: few
d_call: TRBD2
j_call: TRBJ2-3

cdr3_aa: CASSSLTSGGETQYF
cdr3_nt: TGTGCCAGCAGTTCATTGACTAGCGGGGGAGAGACCCAGTACTTC
v_call: TRBV6-5
clone_size: -
d_call: TRBD2
j_call: TRBJ2-5

cdr3_aa: CSAIPGQGRYEQYF
cdr3_nt: TGCAGTGCTATTCCTGGACAGGGGCGCTACGAGCAGTACTTC
v_call: TRBV20-1
clone_size: many
d_call: TRBD1
j_call: TRBJ2-7

cdr3_aa: CATSREGGYEQYF
cdr3_nt: TGTGCCACCAGCAGAGAAGGAGGCTACGAGCAGTACTTC
v_call: TRBV15
clone_size: -
d_call: -
j_call: TRBJ2-7

cdr3_aa: CASSESAGTSTGTQYF
cdr3_nt: TGCGCCAGCAGTGAGTCTGCGGGGACTAGCACGGGTACGCAGTATTTT
v_call: TRBV10-1
clone_size: -
d_call: TRBD2
j_call: TRBJ2-3

cdr3_aa: CASSRRGGQANEKLFF
cdr3_nt: TGTGCCAGCAGCCGAAGAGGGGGGCAAGCTAATGAAAAACTGTTTTTT
v_call: TRBV3-1
clone_size: many
d_call: -
j_call: TRBJ1-4

cdr3_aa: CASSPIPSYNEQFF
cdr3_nt: TGTGCCAGCAGTCCCATACCCTCTTACAATGAGCAGTTCTTC
v_call: TRBV12-3/TRBV12-4
clone_size: -
d_call: -
j_call: TRBJ2-1

cdr3_aa: CASSFVDTQYF
cdr3_nt: TGTGCCAGCAGTTTTGTAGATACGCAGTATTTT
v_call: TRBV6-6
clone_size: many
d_call: -
j_call: TRBJ2-3

cdr3_aa: CAISDPTGGEQYF
cdr3_nt: TGTGCCATCAGTGATCCTACAGGGGGCGAGCAGTACTTC
v_call: TRBV10-3
clone_size: few
d_call: TRBD1
j_call: TRBJ2-7

cdr3_aa: CASSPPLSAGPTGELFF
cdr3_nt: TGTGCCAGCTCACCACCGCTCTCGGCAGGACCTACCGGGGAGCTGTTTTTT
v_call: TRBV18
clone_size: -
d_call: -
j_call: TRBJ2-2

cdr3_aa: CSAPTIGQPQYF
cdr3_nt: TGCAGTGCCCCTACAATAGGGCAGCCCCAGTACTTC
v_call: TRBV20-1
clone_size: few
d_call: -
j_call: TRBJ2-5

cdr3_aa: CASAEADTQYF
cdr3_nt: TGCGCCAGCGCGGAGGCAGATACGCAGTATTTT
v_call: TRBV10-1
clone_size: -
d_call: -
j_call: TRBJ2-3

cdr3_aa: CAISGEDRATYEQYF
cdr3_nt: TGTGCCATCAGTGGAGAGGACAGAGCAACCTACGAGCAGTACTTC
v_call: TRBV10-3
clone_size: few
d_call: -
j_call: TRBJ2-7

cdr3_aa: CSVEPDLYGYTF
cdr3_nt: TGCAGCGTTGAACCGGACCTCTATGGCTACACCTTC
v_call: TRBV29-1
clone_size: many
d_call: -
j_call: TRBJ1-2

cdr3_aa: CASSEDSLSSPLHF
cdr3_nt: TGTGCCAGCAGCGAGGACAGCCTCAGTTCACCCCTCCACTTT
v_call: TRBV5-4
clone_size: -
d_call: -
j_call: TRBJ1-6

cdr3_aa: CASSYPGVDDSPLHF
cdr3_nt: TGTGCCAGCAGTTACCCCGGAGTTGATGATTCACCCCTCCACTTT
v_call: TRBV6-5
clone_size: many
d_call: -
j_call: TRBJ1-6

cdr3_aa: CASSFQGQGPNEKLFF
cdr3_nt: TGCGCCAGCAGCTTTCAAGGACAGGGGCCTAATGAAAAACTGTTTTTT
v_call: TRBV5-1
clone_size: many
d_call: TRBD1
j_call: TRBJ1-4

cdr3_aa: CSARDRAGANVLTF
cdr3_nt: TGCAGTGCCAGGGACAGAGCAGGGGCCAACGTCCTGACTTTC
v_call: TRBV20-1
clone_size: many
d_call: TRBD1
j_call: TRBJ2-6

cdr3_aa: CASSIRGRGTEAFF
cdr3_nt: TGTGCCAGCAGTATCCGGGGGAGGGGGACTGAAGCTTTCTTT
v_call: TRBV12-3/TRBV12-4
clone_size: -
d_call: -
j_call: TRBJ1-1

cdr3_aa: CASSLHLQRPTGGYTF
cdr3_nt: TGCGCCAGCAGCCTCCACCTTCAGAGGCCCACGGGTGGCTACACCTTC
v_call: TRBV4-1
clone_size: many
d_call: -
j_call: TRBJ1-2

cdr3_aa: CASSEGGASNEQFF
cdr3_nt: TGCGCCAGCAGTGAGGGGGGGGCCAGCAATGAGCAGTTCTTC
v_call: TRBV10-1
clone_size: -
d_call: -
j_call: TRBJ2-1

cdr3_aa: CSAHQWGRGSTAEAFF
cdr3_nt: TGCAGTGCCCATCAATGGGGGCGGGGGAGTACGGCTGAAGCTTTCTTT
v_call: TRBV20-1
clone_size: many
d_call: -
j_call: TRBJ1-1

cdr3_aa: CSASRGTGNTIYF
cdr3_nt: TGCAGTGCTAGCCGGGGGACCGGAAACACCATATATTTT
v_call: TRBV20-1
clone_size: -
d_call: -
j_call: TRBJ1-3

cdr3_aa: CAAGVGGSYNEQFF
cdr3_nt: TGTGCAGCGGGGGTTGGAGGGTCCTACAATGAGCAGTTCTTC
v_call: TRBV6-1
clone_size: -
d_call: TRBD2
j_call: TRBJ2-1

cdr3_aa: CASRASLAGGLNEQFF
cdr3_nt: TGTGCCAGCAGGGCTTCTCTTGCGGGGGGCCTCAATGAGCAGTTCTTC
v_call: TRBV2
clone_size: once
d_call: TRBD2
j_call: TRBJ2-1

cdr3_aa: CSVLQGPNQPQHF
cdr3_nt: TGCAGCGTTCTACAGGGTCCGAATCAGCCCCAGCATTTT
v_call: TRBV29-1
clone_size: few
d_call: -
j_call: TRBJ1-5

cdr3_aa: CSASLSMDRVTDTQYF
cdr3_nt: TGCAGTGCTAGTTTGTCTATGGACAGGGTGACAGATACGCAGTATTTT
v_call: TRBV20-1
clone_size: many
d_call: TRBD1
j_call: TRBJ2-3

cdr3_aa: CSAISGGDSPLHF
cdr3_nt: TGCAGTGCTATATCAGGGGGCGATTCACCCCTCCACTTT
v_call: TRBV20-1
clone_size: -
d_call: TRBD1
j_call: TRBJ1-6

cdr3_aa: CSARDSRDRVWETQYF
cdr3_nt: TGCAGTGCTAGAGATTCCCGTGACAGGGTCTGGGAGACCCAGTACTTC
v_call: TRBV20-1
clone_size: many
d_call: TRBD1
j_call: TRBJ2-5

cdr3_aa: CSVRQGASTDTQYF
cdr3_nt: TGCAGCGTGAGACAGGGGGCTAGCACAGATACGCAGTATTTT
v_call: TRBV29-1
clone_size: few
d_call: TRBD1
j_call: TRBJ2-3

cdr3_aa: CASSERSYGYTF
cdr3_nt: TGTGCCAGCAGTGAACGCAGCTATGGCTACACCTTC
v_call: TRBV2
clone_size: many
d_call: -
j_call: TRBJ1-2

cdr3_aa: CASSWTAFSSYEQYF
cdr3_nt: TGTGCCAGCAGCTGGACTGCATTCAGCTCCTACGAGCAGTACTTC
v_call: TRBV7-2
clone_size: -
d_call: -
j_call: TRBJ2-7

cdr3_aa: CASSQDSGLGGDTIYF
cdr3_nt: TGCGCCAGCAGCCAAGATTCTGGATTAGGGGGGGACACCATATATTTT
v_call: TRBV4-1
clone_size: many
d_call: -
j_call: TRBJ1-3

cdr3_aa: CASSFSLTVTDTQYF
cdr3_nt: TGTGCCAGCAGTTTCTCTTTGACAGTCACAGATACGCAGTATTTT
v_call: TRBV12-3/TRBV12-4
clone_size: many
d_call: -
j_call: TRBJ2-3